The 22 T cell receptor beta chains below were found in one sample sequenced in a study of identifying expanded T cells in peripheral blood (dated by TCRdb to between 2017 and 2020). To prepare the library, the immunoSEQ multiplex PCR assay was applied. Here the immuneACCESS table is served through TCRdb, limited to in-frame sequences with V and J called. Missing clones are a known gap in these copies; in checked studies unresolved V genes cover under half, and the rest lacks a known reason. For this sample the table gives tens of thousands of clones, of which approximately 91% were detected only once. Jointly, the top ten make up 5.5% to 6% of the sample. Input material: blood. The receptors stem from a person aged 18-70 years in good health.

V and J are TRBV9 and TRBJ1-3, with D tentatively TRBD1 (5 bases). The V gene's germline CDR1 is SGDLS and CDR2 YYNGEE. V lost 3 bases to trimming and J lost 0 bases, with 10 bases between them. This CDR3 has 15 amino acids. The CDR3 DNA sequence: TGTGCCAGCAGCGAGGAGGGGAGCTCTGGAAACACCATATATTTT. Translated, it gives CASSEEGSSGNTIYF.

The chain has TRBV7-9 and TRBJ2-7; D may be TRBD2 (6 bases). The CDR3 is 15 amino acids. The V and J ends lost 4 bases and 7 bases respectively, with 20 bases between them. The V gene's germline CDR1 is SEHNR and CDR2 FQNEAQ (reference sequence). The CDR3 is CASSSGGTSLWEQYF. As DNA, the CDR3 is TGTGCCAGCAGCTCCGGGGGAACTTCCTTGTGGGAGCAGTACTTC. Together with reference TRBV7-9 and TRBJ2-7, the CDR3 gives the full variable domain: DTGVSQNPRHKITKRGQNVTFRCDPISEHNRLYWYRQTLGQGPEFLTYFQNEAQLEKSRLLSDRFSAERPKGSFSTLEIQRTEQGDSAMYLCASSSGGTSLWEQYFGPGTRLTVT.

The CDR3 region is CATGTSRRTQNYGYTF. The CDR3 DNA is TGTGCCACTGGCACATCGAGGCGTACGCAAAACTATGGCTACACCTTC. The V call is TRBV15, the J call TRBJ1-2; D unresolved. Germline V CDR1 and CDR2: LNHNV, YYDKDF (reference sequence). This CDR3 is built from 16 residues. The ends were cut back, 9 bases at V and 2 bases at J, with 22 bases in the middle.

The chain combines TRBV18 with TRBJ2-3, with TRBD1 matching over 8 bases. With 6 bases clipped from V and 6 bases from J, the junction kept 5 bases outside the gene matches. The germline gives CDR1 KGHSH, CDR2 LQKENI. The CDR3 contains 13 residues. CDR3 bases: TGTGCCAGCTCCCCGACAGGGGTGGATACGCAGTATTTT. It specifies CASSPTGVDTQYF.

This rearrangement joins TRBV4-1 to TRBJ1-4; a possible D gene is TRBD1 (6 bases). Looked up from germline, CDR1 is MGHRA and CDR2 is YSYEKL. This CDR3 is 19 amino acids long. Trimming removed 4 bases at V and 1 base at J, with 22 bases between. The CDR3 DNA reads TGCGCCAGCAGCCTGACGCTCTGGGGCAGGGGAGGAACTAATGAAAAACTGTTTTTT. Protein: CASSLTLWGRGGTNEKLFF.

In nucleotides, the CDR3 is TGTGCCATCAGCCGACAAACCAACTATGGCTACACCTTC. Protein sequence: CAISRQTNYGYTF. This chain joins TRBV10-3 and TRBJ1-2; no firm D call. Trimming removed 6 bases at V and 2 bases at J, with 10 bases between. There are 13 residues in the CDR3. Per the germline V gene, CDR1 is ENHRY and CDR2 is SYGVKD.

The rearrangement links TRBV5-1 to TRBJ2-5; 8 bases line up with TRBD2. CDR3 length: 13 residues. Germline V gives CDR1 SGHRS, CDR2 YFSETQ. J was trimmed by 4 bases and V by 4 bases; bases with no gene match: 3. The CDR3 loop is CASSRRGAETQYF. In nucleotides, the CDR3 is TGCGCCAGCAGCCGGCGGGGGGCAGAGACCCAGTACTTC.

This rearrangement joins TRBV15 to TRBJ1-2; 8 bases are shared with TRBD1. CDR3 size: 16 residues. V lost 0 bases and J lost 4; bases outside the gene matches: 7. Germline V gives CDR1 LNHNV, CDR2 YYDKDF (reference sequence). CDR3 loop: CATSRDPGQALYGYTF. CDR3 DNA: TGTGCCACCAGCAGAGATCCGGGACAGGCACTCTATGGCTACACCTTC.

V usage is TRBV25-1 and J usage is TRBJ1-2; D may be TRBD1 (5 bases). Per the germline V gene, CDR1 is MGHDK and CDR2 is SYGVNS. CDR3 length equals 15 residues. Trimming left V 3 bases short and J 4 bases short, with 15 bases between. Written as DNA, the CDR3 is TGTGCCAGCAGTGAGTCGGACAAGATCTTCTATGGCTACACCTTC. Protein product: CASSESDKIFYGYTF.

V is TRBV5-6 and J is TRBJ1-2, with D maybe TRBD1 (5 bases). The CDR3 is 15 amino acids. The ends were cut back, 0 bases at V and 2 bases at J, with 11 bases in the middle. Germline lookup yields CDR1 SGHDT and CDR2 YYEEEE. CDR3 in amino acids: CASSLVGRVNYGYTF. The CDR3 DNA follows: TGTGCCAGCAGCTTGGTGGGCAGGGTAAACTATGGCTACACCTTC. Using reference TRBV5-6 and TRBJ1-2 for the parts outside the CDR3, the full variable domain is DAGVTQSPTHLIKTRGQQVTLRCSPKSGHDTVSWYQQALGQGPQFIFQYYEEEERQRGNFPDRFSGHQFPNYSSELNVNALLLGDSALYLCASSLVGRVNYGYTFGSGTRLTVV.

This clone was found a few times. The chain's CDR3 is CASSPRQGYGYTF. CDR3 DNA sequence: TGTGCCAGCAGTCCGCGACAGGGCTATGGCTACACCTTC. The gene calls are TRBV27 and TRBJ1-2, with 7 bases fitting TRBD1. This CDR3 has 13 amino acids. The V gene's germline CDR1 is MNHEY and CDR2 SMNVEV (reference sequence). Trimming removed 5 bases from V and 4 bases from J; junction bases left unmatched: 4.

This chain connects TRBV7-6 to TRBJ2-2; TRBD1 is a possible D gene (5 bases). Between the trimmed V and J ends, which lost 2 bases and 7 bases, there was a span of 8 bases. This CDR3 contains 13 residues. Germline V gives CDR1 SGHVS, CDR2 FNYEAQ. CDR3 sequence (DNA): TGTGCCAGCAGCTTAAATCAGGGCGGGGAGCTGTTTTTT. It yields the protein CASSLNQGGELFF.

The V and J genes are TRBV10-3 and TRBJ2-5; D unresolved. The germline CDR1 and CDR2 sequences are ENHRY and SYGVKD. With 7 bases removed from V and 2 bases from J, the gap between germline ends came to 5 bases. The length of the CDR3 is 11 residues. The CDR3 sequence is CAIMGQETQYF. The CDR3 DNA is TGTGCCATCATGGGGCAAGAGACCCAGTACTTC.

The J gene is TRBJ2-1, the V gene TRBV27; TRBD2 might be the D (6 bases). V was shortened by 3 bases and J by 0 bases, with 6 bases between the two germline ends. Looked up from germline, CDR1 is MNHEY and CDR2 is SMNVEV (reference sequence). This CDR3 has 14 residues. The CDR3 nucleotides read TGTGCCAGCAGTTTGGGGGGCTCCTACAATGAGCAGTTCTTC. It is translated as CASSLGGSYNEQFF.

This clone occurred once. The chain couples TRBV5-1 to TRBJ2-6; D is ambiguous. The CDR3 has 15 residues. Germline V gives CDR1 SGHRS, CDR2 YFSETQ. Trimming took off 2 bases at V and 0 bases at J, with 6 bases between the two ends. CDR3: CASSFEASGANVLTF. Written as DNA, the CDR3 is TGCGCCAGCAGCTTCGAGGCCTCTGGGGCCAACGTCCTGACTTTC. Drawing the rest from reference TRBV5-1 and TRBJ2-6, the complete variable domain is KAGVTQTPRYLIKTRGQQVTLSCSPISGHRSVSWYQQTPGQGLQFLFEYFSETQRNKGNFPGRFSGRQFSNSRSEMNVSTLELGDSALYLCASSFEASGANVLTFGAGSRLTVL.

This chain connects TRBV30 to TRBJ1-4, with D unresolved. Trimming took 2 bases from V and 6 from J, leaving 10 bases between them. The CDR3 is 13 residues long. From germline, CDR1 is GTSNPN and CDR2 SVGIG (reference sequence). This CDR3 reads CAWSSGPYEKLFF. The CDR3 DNA reads as TGTGCCTGGAGTTCCGGACCGTATGAAAAACTGTTTTTT.

The V call is TRBV6-1, the J call TRBJ2-1; D is uncertain. Deletions cut 2 bases from V and 8 bases from J, with 7 bases between. From germline, CDR1 is MNHNS and CDR2 SASEGT. CDR3 length equals 12 residues. CDR3 in DNA: TGTGCCAGCAGTGAACTAGGAGATGAGCAGTTCTTC. Translated: CASSELGDEQFF.

Here the CDR3 reads CSVEDPNRAAEAFF. The CDR3 DNA sequence: TGCAGCGTTGAAGATCCTAACAGGGCCGCTGAAGCTTTCTTT. The rearrangement uses TRBV29-1 and TRBJ1-1; TRBD1 might be the D (6 bases). The V end lost 0 bases, the J end lost 6 bases, and 14 bases lay between the germline ends. The germline CDR1 and CDR2 sequences are SQVTM and ANQGSEA. This CDR3 has 14 residues. The full variable domain, completed using reference TRBV29-1 and TRBJ1-1, is SAVISQKPSRDICQRGTSLTIQCQVDSQVTMMFWYRQQPGQSLTLIATANQGSEATYESGFVIDKFPISRPNLTFSTLTVSNMSPEDSSIYLCSVEDPNRAAEAFFGQGTRLTVV.

V usage is TRBV27 and J usage is TRBJ2-4, with D maybe TRBD2 (6 bases). The germline V gene has CDR1 MNHEY and CDR2 SMNVEV (reference sequence). The CDR3 has 16 residues. The V and J ends lost 0 bases and 3 bases respectively, with 12 bases between them. The CDR3 sequence: CASSLSGGWVKNIQYF. CDR3 DNA sequence: TGTGCCAGCAGTTTATCGGGGGGTTGGGTCAAAAACATTCAGTACTTC.

The chain combines TRBV5-5 with TRBJ2-7; 10 bases are shared with TRBD1. The CDR3 runs 16 residues. Germline V lookup: CDR1 SGHKS, CDR2 YYEKEE (reference sequence). V lost 1 base and J lost 0; bases outside the gene matches: 4. In DNA form, the CDR3 reads TGTGCCAGCAGCTTGCAGGGACAGGGGCCCTCCTACGAGCAGTACTTC. This translates into CASSLQGQGPSYEQYF. The variable domain in full, completed from reference TRBV5-5 and TRBJ2-7, reads DAGVTQSPTHLIKTRGQQVTLRCSPISGHKSVSWYQQVLGQGPQFIFQYYEKEERGRGNFPDRFSARQFPNYSSELNVNALLLGDSALYLCASSLQGQGPSYEQYFGPGTRLTVT.

V and J are TRBV5-5 and TRBJ1-6, with D possibly matching TRBD1 (5 bases). The CDR3 is 16 residues long. V was pared by 5 bases and J by 6 bases, with 18 bases between. CDR1 SGHKS and CDR2 YYEKEE come from the germline V gene (reference sequence). In DNA form, the CDR3 reads TGTGCCAGCAGTTATTTCATGACAGCGATTAATTCACCCCTCCACTTT. It translates to CASSYFMTAINSPLHF. Drawing the rest from reference TRBV5-5 and TRBJ1-6, the complete variable domain is DAGVTQSPTHLIKTRGQQVTLRCSPISGHKSVSWYQQVLGQGPQFIFQYYEKEERGRGNFPDRFSARQFPNYSSELNVNALLLGDSALYLCASSYFMTAINSPLHFGNGTRLTVT.

The genes are TRBV5-4 and TRBJ1-1; TRBD1 agrees at 9 bases. The V segment lost 3 bases and the J segment 4 bases; nucleotides outside the gene matches: 10. The CDR3 is 16 residues long. Germline CDR1 and CDR2: SGHNT and YYREEE (reference sequence). CDR3 amino acids: CASSSIPPDRGTEAFF. In nucleotides, the CDR3 is TGTGCCAGCAGCTCCATCCCTCCGGACAGGGGCACTGAAGCTTTCTTT.